Listed below are T cell receptor beta chains from one sample, sequenced in a study of T cells in Graves' hyperthyroidism and ophthalmopathy. TCRdb fed the multiplex PCR reads into MiXCR, producing one record per CDR3 protein. In the table there are approximately 690,000 distinct CDR3 sequences, roughly 15% of which are singletons. Specimen: blood. The source of these receptors is a woman between 45 and 65 years old with Graves' ophthalmopathy. CDR3s include the opening cysteine and the closing phenylalanine or tryptophan. D genes are given only for firm matches. A clone size is listed for some rows: how often the clone was seen (once, few, many), or a class if it is expanded.

j_call,clone_size,v_call,d_call,cdr3_nt,cdr3_aa
TRBJ2-2,.,TRBV30,TRBD1,TGTGCCTGGACCCGCTTACCGGGACAGGGGGACACCGGGGAGCTGTTTTTT,CAWTRLPGQGDTGELFF
TRBJ2-5,.,TRBV11-2,TRBD1,TGTGCCAGCAGCTTAGATGGTAGGACAGGGGCATACCAAGAGACCCAGTACTTC,CASSLDGRTGAYQETQYF
TRBJ1-5,few,TRBV12-3/TRBV12-4,.,TGTGCCAGCAGACCTCAGCATGGGGGAATGGGACAGCCCCAGCATTTT,CASRPQHGGMGQPQHF
TRBJ2-1,once,TRBV20-1,TRBD2,TGCAGTGCTAGAGATTTTAGCGGGAGGTCCAGATCCTACAATGAGCAGTTCTTC,CSARDFSGRSRSYNEQFF
TRBJ1-1,few,TRBV4-3,.,TGCGCCAGCAGCCAAGAAGGTCGGGGGTACACTGAAGCTTTCTTT,CASSQEGRGYTEAFF
TRBJ2-1,many,TRBV15,TRBD2,TGTGCCACCAGCAACAACCTAGCGGTCAATGAGCAGTTCTTC,CATSNNLAVNEQFF
TRBJ2-3,.,TRBV7-2,.,TGTGCCAGCAGCTTAGAACTAGCAAGTTATACGCAGTATTTT,CASSLELASYTQYF
TRBJ2-1,.,TRBV2,.,TGTGCCAGCAGTGCCCAGAACGCTGAGCAGTTCTTC,CASSAQNAEQFF
TRBJ2-1,many,TRBV2,TRBD2,TGTGCCAGCAGTGAAGCGCGGGGACTAGCGGGAGGGCCCTACAATGAGCAGTTCTTC,CASSEARGLAGGPYNEQFF
TRBJ2-3,many,TRBV6-1,TRBD2,TGTGCCAACAGTGAATCCAGCGGGATTCAAACAGATACGCAGTATTTT,CANSESSGIQTDTQYF
TRBJ2-6,many,TRBV27,.,TGTGCCAGCAGTTTACGTGCAGGGTGGTCTGGGGCCAACGTCCTGACTTTC,CASSLRAGWSGANVLTF
TRBJ1-3,many,TRBV7-2,.,TGTGCCAGCAGCTTATATGGAGGGGCCTCTGGAAACACCATATATTTT,CASSLYGGASGNTIYF
TRBJ2-7,many,TRBV29-1,TRBD2,TGCAGCGTTGCAAAGCGGCTAGCGGGACCCCCCTACGAGCAGTACTTC,CSVAKRLAGPPYEQYF
TRBJ2-3,many,TRBV7-9,TRBD1,TGTGCCAGCAGCCCGAACCCGGGACAGGTCGCCGATACGCAGTATTTT,CASSPNPGQVADTQYF
TRBJ2-6,.,TRBV29-1,.,TGCAGCGTACCAGGGGATGTTAGTGGGGCCAACGTCCTGACTTTC,CSVPGDVSGANVLTF
TRBJ2-1,many,TRBV5-1,TRBD2,TGCGCCAGCAGCTTGGGGGGACTAGCGGATCTTGTCGGGGGAAATGAGCAGTTCTTC,CASSLGGLADLVGGNEQFF
TRBJ2-5,once,TRBV5-1,.,TGCGCCAGCAGCTTGTTTGGGAGTCAAGAGACCCAGTACTTC,CASSLFGSQETQYF
TRBJ2-5,once,TRBV20-1,TRBD2,TGCAGTGCTAGCATACTAGCGGGAGTCCAAGAGACCCAGTACTTC,CSASILAGVQETQYF
TRBJ2-1,few,TRBV4-2,TRBD2,TGTGCCAGCAGCCCCGGGACTAGCGGGAGGAACTACAATGAGCAGTTCTTC,CASSPGTSGRNYNEQFF
TRBJ1-2,few,TRBV7-2,.,TGTGCCAGCAGCTCCACCGGGACCCGCAATGGCTACACCTTC,CASSSTGTRNGYTF
TRBJ1-4,.,TRBV13,.,TGTGCCAGCAGAGATCGGCAGGAGGATGAAAAACTGTTTTTT,CASRDRQEDEKLFF
TRBJ1-2,many,TRBV20-1,.,TGCAGTGCGCGACTTTCCGGGACGTATTATGGCTACACCTTC,CSARLSGTYYGYTF
TRBJ2-3,few,TRBV13,.,TGTGCCAGCAGCTTAGGACAGGGATTTGGCACAGATACGCAGTATTTT,CASSLGQGFGTDTQYF
TRBJ2-1,many,TRBV6-1,TRBD1,TGTGCCAGCAGTCAGGGACAGGGACATGAGCAGTTCTTC,CASSQGQGHEQFF
TRBJ2-5,many,TRBV7-2,TRBD1,TGTGCCAGCAGCTTCTTTCCGGGACAGGGGAAAGAGACCCAGTACTTC,CASSFFPGQGKETQYF
TRBJ2-5,many,TRBV28,TRBD1,TGTGCCAGCAGTAGTGGCAAGGGGGCGGAGACCCAGTACTTC,CASSSGKGAETQYF
TRBJ2-7,many,TRBV27,TRBD2,TGTGCCAGCAGTTTCTACGTCGGGAGGCTAGCGGGAAGTACTTCCTACGAGCAGTACTTC,CASSFYVGRLAGSTSYEQYF
TRBJ2-7,many,TRBV9,TRBD2,TGTGCCAGCAGCATGGGGACTAGCGGGAGCTTGTACGAGCAGTACTTC,CASSMGTSGSLYEQYF
TRBJ2-1,few,TRBV18,.,TGTGCCACCACAATGTTGGGGGGAGAGAACTACAATGAGCAGTTCTTC,CATTMLGGENYNEQFF
TRBJ2-7,many,TRBV30,.,TGTGCCTGGAGTGAGGGACACCCTCGGGAGCAGTACTTC,CAWSEGHPREQYF
TRBJ2-7,many,TRBV7-9,TRBD1,TGTGCCAGCAGCAAAATAGGGGACAGATCCTACGAGCAGTACTTC,CASSKIGDRSYEQYF
TRBJ2-2,many,TRBV7-2,.,TGTGCCAGCAGCTTATTTTCGGGAGTCGGGGAGCTGTTTTTT,CASSLFSGVGELFF
TRBJ1-6,few,TRBV4-3,.,TGCGCCAGCAGCCAAGAGTCACAGCTTAATTCACCCCTCCACTTT,CASSQESQLNSPLHF